This T cell receptor beta chain was observed in a study of CDR3 diversity in severe acne. Using its own MiXCR run on the PCR reads, TCRdb lists one record per CDR3 protein. This table holds around 94,000 distinct CDR3 sequences, 51% found once. The sequencing input was blood. This TCR was sampled from a male donor with acne.

The CDR3 sequence is CASSPTLGQGSYEQYF. CDR3 DNA: TGTGCCAGCAGTCCTACCCTGGGACAGGGGTCCTACGAGCAGTACTTC. The chain couples TRBV12-3 or TRBV12-4 to TRBJ2-7; 10 bases agree with TRBD1. J gave up 1 base and V 5 bases, and 8 bases lay outside the gene matches. This CDR3 has 16 residues.